This T cell receptor beta chain was observed in a study of blood T cell repertoires in COVID-19. Background on the study: The origin of the acute and convalescent COVID-19 samples was the United States, Italy and Spain. T cells, B-cell-depleted T cells, or PBMCs supplied cDNA or gDNA.

Original handling: Reference gene primer amplification gave nucleated cell count estimates. Clones were read by immunoSEQ multiplex PCR, and TCRdb kept only the in-frame ones, dropping some. That table furnishes V, J and clone size, whereas the DNA furnished D and trimming. The data contain some 300,000 clones, about nine tenths of them singletons. Assignment of participants to cohorts was predicated upon participant-reported clinical history. The germline gives CDR1 SGHKS, CDR2 YYEKEE (reference sequence). V dropped 5 bases and J dropped 4; count of bases not matched to a gene: 12. The length of the CDR3 is 18 residues.

The receptor was derived from a woman aged 50 to 60 who had been exposed to COVID-19. The sequenced sample consisted of PBMCs or T cells enriched from blood (not recorded which). The rearrangement joins TRBV5-5 to TRBJ2-2; TRBD1 matches at 12 bases. For the CDR3, the DNA is TGTGCCAGCAGATCTCCGGGACAGGGGGCGCGGGGCACCGGGGAGCTGTTTTTT. It codes for CASRSPGQGARGTGELFF.